This T cell receptor (beta chain) derives from a study of shared clonotypes between healthy human individuals (dated by TCRdb to the early 2020s). Context from the whole study: The cohort comprised two women and a few men aged 18 to 49 years. For each donor, CD4 naive and CD4 memory were each run on three plates, CD8 naive on two plates, and CD8 memory on one plate. The study deeply sequenced blood TCR repertoires of five healthy adults to estimate repertoire size and the extent of clonotype sharing between individuals. To increase sequencing depth and limit assay-specific biases, different laboratories used diverse techniques to prepare libraries and sequence TCR repertoires. Leukapheresis yielded between about 0.9 and 8.9 billion PBMCs per donor. Broader findings and caveats from the paper: When a handful of donors were compared, the shared fraction of clonotypes was about 5.5% for naive CD4, about 4% for naive CD8, 2% to 2.5% for memory CD4, and 0.4% for memory CD8. Sampling was restricted to blood, and TCR repertoires in tissues likely differ from the TCR repertoires found in blood. Pairwise subsampling led to the expectation that sequencing depth would affect the degree of clonotype sharing among donors. Even with the large sequencing depth, rarefaction of the sorted-subset datasets indicated that sequencing was incomplete. The genetic and exposure-history diversity represented was limited by the small number of donors. Clonotypes shared by all four sorted-subset donors showed higher generation probabilities than non-shared clonotypes. Estimated clonotype richness was generally larger for naive than for memory subsets.

Using the deep immunoSEQ assay, multiplex PCR amplified TCR CDR3 regions from genomic DNA. Genomic DNA extracted from each cell subset was distributed evenly over all wells of several immunoSEQ 96-well plates, and each plate served as one replicate. For sorted subsets, around 200 ng genomic DNA, equal to tens of thousands of T cell genomes, was loaded into each replicate PCR. The purified libraries were quantified using a Qubit 3.0 fluorometer, sized with a Bioanalyzer 2100, and then quantified again using the KAPA Library Quantification kit. Each immunoSEQ 96-well plate was sequenced on its own single-read 150-cycle Illumina NextSeq 550 flow cell. The published analysis was carried out like this. The immunoSEQ output contained only junctional sequences without quality scores, so filtering could not match that applied to full-length reads. To assign V/J genes and CDR3, sequences were annotated using PyIR, a Python wrapper for IgBLAST v1.9, with IMGT germline references. Reads were filtered out if the reads had weak V/J assignments (E-value above 1e-6), no CDR3, stop codons, out-of-frame junctions, or ambiguous translated residues. A V3J clonotype was defined by an identical inferred V gene, J gene, and CDR3 amino acid sequence. Percentage overlap between repertoires was calculated by dividing the number of shared unique clonotypes by the size of the smaller repertoire. Three approaches were used to assess repertoire richness: RTK rarefaction, the Chao1 estimator, and Recon v2.1 estimates of unobserved clonotypes. OLGA was used to compute generation probabilities for all TCRbeta clonotypes that the gDNA method yielded from four donors. This is the immuneACCESS table as TCRdb keeps it, with only in-frame sequences that have V and J called. A part of the clones is gone; compared with another copy, unresolved V genes explain less than half, and the rest is unexplained. The DNA gave D and trimming, while V, J and clone size come from that table. This sample gives around 2.3 million clones in total; more than 90% of them show up just once. The top ten clonotypes cover 0.1% to 0.15% of the sample.

Details on this clone: No antigen is known for it. No quality values exist for individual bases; no much larger clone is one base distant.

Ends trimmed: V by 5 bases, J by 2 bases; bases unmatched to a gene: 8. Inclusive of the bounding cysteine and phenylalanine, the CDR3 is 16 residues long. The sequence is cut down to CDR3 DNA, 48 bases in frame from base 1. The germline V gene (reference sequence) yields MNHEY for CDR1 and SMNVEV for CDR2. Healthy HIV-negative adults with no recently reported acute infections or vaccinations were included as donors. Every donor was a Caucasian adult residing in Nashville, Tennessee, USA. CD4+ T cells were enriched by magnetic negative selection; naive cells were then positively selected on CD45RA, and the negative fraction formed the memory subset. Blood was collected by leukapheresis, and PBMCs were isolated by Ficoll-Histopaque density gradient centrifugation and then cryopreserved in liquid nitrogen vapor phase. Analytical flow cytometry was used to check the purity and quantity of each magnetically sorted T cell population. Each sorted fraction had its genomic DNA isolated and then quantified by UV absorbance on a Nanodrop 2000c.

This TCR was recovered from a man between 18 and 29 years old in good health. This chain joins TRBV27 to TRBJ2-1, with 8 middle bases fitting TRBD2. The sequenced sample was naive CD4+ T cells sorted from blood. The cell subset or site tag for this specimen amounts to: CD45RA+ positively selected. The nucleotide sequence reads TGTGCCAGCAGTGGTCAAAGCGGGGGTCCCTACAATGAGCAGTTCTTC. It translates as CASSGQSGGPYNEQFF.